This TCR beta chain came from a study of identical twins. The sample holds a few counts of this clonotype. This CDR3 comprises 14 residues. J was trimmed by 5 bases and V by 6 bases; bases with no gene match: 6. Unique molecular identifiers were present on the cDNA, which also gained a universal primer site by template switching. MiXCR, run by TCRdb on the 5' RACE reads, gives a single entry per CDR3 protein. The table records under 350,000 distinct CDR3 sequences, nearly 9.5% of them present only once. Separately, the same data were catalogued under a study of yellow fever vaccine responses in identical twins.

This TCR derives from a woman in her late teens or twenties in good health. The chain carries TRBV12-3 or TRBV12-4 and TRBJ2-5, with 10 positions matching TRBD2. Material for sequencing was CD8+ T cells sorted from blood. CDR3: CASSSSGGSETQYF. DNA of the CDR3: TGTGCCAGCAGCTCTAGCGGGGGCAGTGAGACCCAGTACTTC.